This is a list of T cell receptor beta chains from one sample in a study of OX40 agonist ivuxolimab in advanced cancers. Measured with immunoSEQ multiplex PCR; TCRdb has only the in-frame clones, and not every one. The sample yields 81,000 or so clones, 88% seen once. The starting material was CD4+ or CD8+ T cells sorted from blood, obtained in a trial of the OX40 agonist ivuxolimab. These receptors all stem from an adult with an advanced solid tumor such as melanoma, head and neck, liver or kidney cancer. The CDR3 runs from the conserved cysteine through the conserved F or W. A D gene is named only where the DNA matches it firmly. Clone size is shown for a subset of rows, as once, few, many or a class of expanded clone.

>.|TRBV5-1|.|TRBJ1-1
CASSSGGTNAPLTEAFF
TGCGCCAGCAGCTCGGGGGGGACGAACGCTCCCCTGACTGAAGCTTTCTTT
>.|TRBV5-6|.|TRBJ2-7
CASSLVRGRTSADEQYF
TGTGCCAGCAGCTTGGTACGGGGCAGGACGAGTGCCGACGAGCAGTACTTC
>.|TRBV18|TRBD1|TRBJ1-4
CASSTETGEEKLFF
TGTGCCAGCTCAACTGAGACAGGGGAGGAAAAACTGTTTTTT
>once|TRBV6-1|.|TRBJ1-3
CASSERRLSGNTIYF
TGTGCCAGCAGTGAACGACGGCTCTCTGGAAACACCATATATTTT
>once|TRBV5-5|TRBD1|TRBJ2-1
CASSWGDRDGAEQFF
TGTGCCAGCAGCTGGGGGGACAGGGACGGAGCTGAGCAGTTCTTC
>.|TRBV6-5|TRBD1|TRBJ1-2
CASSFSPSGQGRYTF
TGTGCCAGCAGTTTCTCCCCATCGGGACAGGGCCGCTACACCTTC
>once|TRBV6-5|TRBD1|TRBJ1-2
CASSYLGQDGYTF
TGTGCCAGCAGTTATTTGGGACAGGATGGCTACACCTTC
>.|TRBV9|.|TRBJ1-5
CASSETPYVNQPQHF
TGTGCCAGCAGCGAAACCCCGTATGTTAATCAGCCCCAGCATTTT
>.|TRBV19|.|TRBJ1-2
CASSIDRTQQGYTF
TGTGCCAGTAGTATAGATCGGACCCAGCAGGGCTACACCTTC
>.|TRBV7-3|.|TRBJ2-1
CASSTQIYNEQFF
TGTGCCAGCAGCACCCAGATCTACAATGAGCAGTTCTTC
>.|TRBV4-1|.|TRBJ1-4
CASSQGRGIRNEKLFF
TGCGCCAGCAGCCAGGGGCGGGGTATACGTAATGAAAAACTGTTTTTT
>few|TRBV11-2|.|TRBJ1-6
CASSLGGNSPLHF
TGTGCCAGCAGCTTAGGGGGGAATTCACCCCTCCACTTT
>.|TRBV14|TRBD2|TRBJ2-3
CASSQSHLAGEDTQYF
TGTGCCAGCAGCCAATCGCACCTAGCGGGGGAGGATACGCAGTATTTT
>.|TRBV19|TRBD2|TRBJ2-1
CASSSLAGSSYNEQFF
TGTGCCAGTAGTAGCCTAGCGGGGAGCTCCTACAATGAGCAGTTCTTC
>.|TRBV6-1|.|TRBJ2-1
CASSEAWDSRNEQFF
TGTGCCAGCAGTGAAGCGTGGGATTCGAGGAATGAGCAGTTCTTC